This TCR beta chain was captured in a study of T-cell reconstitution after alpha-beta-depleted transplantation in children. TCRbeta library construction was performed incorporating unique molecular identifiers. Each CDR3 protein is one row after TCRdb ran MiXCR on the PCR reads. The data hold around 370,000 distinct CDR3 sequences, with over 9% observed a single time. From germline, CDR1 is MGHRA and CDR2 YSYEKL. This CDR3 is 16 amino acids long. Trimming pared 0 bases from V and 3 bases from J, leaving 15 bases between. This clonotype was detected a few times. This receptor was taken from a human donor who donated a stem cell graft to a child with acute lymphoblastic leukemia. The source material was PBMCs from the stem cell graft donor, sampled from the stem cell graft. This chain uses TRBV4-1 with TRBJ2-7, with D perhaps TRBD2 (6 bases). The CDR3 is CASSQDRDLAHYEQYF. CDR3 DNA sequence: TGCGCCAGCAGCCAAGATCGGGACTTAGCCCACTACGAGCAGTACTTC.